This TCR beta chain emerged from a study of STAT3 mutations in large granular lymphocyte leukemia (dated by TCRdb to the late 2010s). Concerning the study at large: Roughly half of the T-LGLL patients who were sequenced longitudinally carried canonical activating STAT3 mutations. From an initial cohort of hundreds of LGL patients, around 17 representative T-LGLL cases were chosen for longitudinal sequencing of TCRbeta and STAT3. Patients with T-cell large granular lymphocyte leukemia underwent serial deep sequencing of TCRbeta CDR3 and STAT3 to reconstruct clonal hierarchy and dynamics. On average, sequencing was done at 3.5 to 4 time points per patient, with the number of samplings ranging from 2 to 8. A couple of patients with natural killer LGL leukemia were also sequenced longitudinally as controls within the study. More than half of T-LGLL patients received one or more immunosuppressive therapy regimens, with hematologic response in 40% of those treated. Summary of the overall study and its limitations: Several patients had a dominant TCR clone burden greater than the STAT3 mutant burden, which suggests that the STAT3 mutation arose secondarily within a clone that had already expanded. Because no samples were available when a clone first appeared, clonal expansion had to be inferred from samplings taken at other points. At least one immunodominant TCRbeta clonotype was identified in every T-LGLL patient, and multiple immunodominant subclonotypes were identified in about half of the T-LGLL patients. Since codominant clonotypes persisted in some patients, a small but highly pathogenic clone may have gone undetected. TCR clonotype switching after therapy was observed in 6 of 18 patients, and all newly emerging clones were found to be STAT3 wild type. Linking therapy response to changes in TCR clonal burden was complicated by variable intervals between samplings and by differing treatment regimens.

DNA was extracted from blood mononuclear cells, with the same DNA used for both TCR and STAT3 sequencing. TCRbeta libraries were sequenced on an Illumina MiSeq, and an average of around 41,000 productive templates per sample was obtained. Using multiplex PCR amplification, the immunoSEQ assay generated the TCRbeta CDR3 libraries. The authors' analysis ran thus. Following a previously defined approach, repertoire diversity was calculated, and values close to 0 point to extremely monoclonal samples. The table comes from immuneACCESS by way of TCRdb, which keeps in-frame sequences with V and J called. Part of the clones is missing from these tables; in studies checked, under half for an unresolved V gene and the rest for unknown reasons. V, J and clone size derive from that table, while D and trimming were established from the DNA sequence. This sample gives some 28,000 clones in total; 65% to 80% of them show up just once. Roughly 30% of the sample is held by the ten biggest clonotypes.

The germline V gene gives CDR1 as KGHSH and CDR2 as LQKENI. Measured from the cysteine to the phenylalanine, the CDR3 is 14 residues long. Only the CDR3 region is kept as DNA, spanning 42 bases read in frame from base 1. V is pared back by 3 bases and J by 4 bases, with 12 bases lying between the germline termini. In its sample, this clone was seen once. Its antigen is not yet known. The record has no base qualities; no much larger clone is one base away. Sequenced sample: peripheral blood mononuclear cells. The clonotype originates from a woman aged 45 to 65 with T-cell large granular lymphocyte leukemia. Some clones in this sample may be carry-over from other donors' samples. The age is the age at diagnosis. The chain employs TRBV18 and TRBJ1-2; no confident D gene assignment can be made. The DNA is TGTGCCAGCTCACCTTTCGGAGCTCGCTATGGCTACACCTTC. This yields the protein CASSPFGARYGYTF.